The clone carrying this TCR beta chain has a single count. The germline V gene encodes CDR1 GTSNPN and CDR2 SVGIG (reference sequence). This CDR3 spans 12 amino acids. V was cut by 3 bases and J by 4 bases, with 9 bases left in between. The data are from a study of T cell changes during pregnancy in multiple sclerosis. Produced via immunoSEQ multiplex PCR; TCRdb's table is partial and in-frame only. The data show about 40,000 clones, with approximately 94% seen just once and about 1.8% held by the top ten. V gene TRBV30 combines with J gene TRBJ1-2, with D tentatively TRBD1 (6 bases). The TCR originated in a female donor with multiple sclerosis, enrolled in a pregnancy study. Specimen: peripheral blood, collected in the third trimester of pregnancy. Here the CDR3 DNA reads TGTGCCTGGAGCCGGGGGGCCTATGGCTACACCTTC. It codes for CAWSRGAYGYTF.